This T cell receptor (beta chain) was recovered during a study of blood T cell repertoires in COVID-19. Germline loops: CDR1 SNHLY, CDR2 FYNNEI. V lost 5 bases and J lost 7, with 14 bases in between. The CDR3 is 13 amino acids. Participant-given clinical history determined each cohort assignment. Sequenced by immunoSEQ multiplex PCR; TCRdb stores in-frame clones only, minus some. Altogether about 400,000 clones are present, roughly 87% being singletons, with the ten largest covering over 2%. This clonotype originated in a woman in her forties with acute COVID-19. The chain couples TRBV2 to TRBJ1-2, with a possible D match to TRBD1 (5 bases). The sequencing input was PBMCs or T cells enriched from blood (not recorded which). The CDR3 nucleotides are TGTGCCAGCAGTAGCAGGGAAGTAAGTGGCTACACCTTC. It codes for CASSSREVSGYTF.